The TCR beta chain under discussion was sequenced for a study of T cells in localized non-small cell lung cancer. TCRdb keeps only in-frame clones here, not all; method: immunoSEQ multiplex PCR. The sample carries roughly 9,900 clones, more than 45% recorded once. The sequence came from a woman aged 35-75 years with stage II squamous cell lung carcinoma. The source was lymph node tissue, collected before any cancer treatment.

CDR3 sequence: CASRFRVGGYTF. The CDR3 nucleotides read TGTGCCAGCAGGTTTAGGGTAGGCGGCTACACCTTC. This chain links TRBV28 with TRBJ1-2; D uncertain. CDR1 and CDR2 from the germline V gene are MDHEN and SYDVKM. V gave up 6 bases and J gave up 8 bases, with 13 bases separating them. This CDR3 has 12 residues.